This T cell receptor beta chain was sequenced in a study of metastatic and nonmetastatic thyroid tumors. V was pared by 6 bases and J by 6 bases, with 15 bases between. The CDR3 spans 13 residues. Germline V CDR1 and CDR2: DFQATT, SNEGSKA (reference sequence). The authors' processing: Clinicopathological groups differed in CDR3, with these differences serving to build a distant-metastasis classifier for papillary thyroid cancer. TCRdb reassembled clones from the PCR reads with MiXCR. The V and J calls and clone size are TCRdb's, not the authors'. Found here are some 22,000 clones, around 18% of them singletons; the top ten hold roughly 21%. None of the patients had undergone any treatment ahead of thyroid surgery. This clone was counted ten times or more.

The source material was blood. This receptor was obtained from a male donor with papillary thyroid cancer or a benign thyroid nodule (not recorded which). Some clones in this sample may be carry-over from other donors' samples. V and J are TRBV20-1 and TRBJ1-5; a possible D gene is TRBD1 (5 bases). The CDR3 reads CSAKEGSGQPQHF. CDR3 DNA sequence: TGCAGTGCGAAAGAGGGGTCGGGTCAGCCCCAGCATTTT.